This passage covers 10 T cell receptor beta chains from one sample sequenced in a study of T cells after yellow fever vaccination. TCRdb used MiXCR to reprocess the 5' RACE reads, holding one entry per CDR3 protein. The table records 250,000 to 300,000 distinct CDR3 sequences, approximately 13% of them present only once. Sequencing used CD4+ T cells sorted from PBMCs, obtained 45 days after the yellow fever booster vaccination. The receptors here all came from a man aged 25-45 years who received the YFV17D yellow fever vaccine.

The chain combines TRBV1 with TRBJ2-5; no check of the table's D call, TRBD1, against the DNA was made. TRBV1 is classified as a pseudogene. The CDR3 has 17 amino acids. Here the CDR3 DNA reads TGCACCAGCAGCCAAACTCCCTTCAGTCGGGGGCAAGAGACCCAGTACTTC. Protein sequence: CTSSQTPFSRGQETQYF.

The chain is built from TRBV7-2 and TRBJ2-7; 8 bases are a match to TRBD2. There are 16 residues in the CDR3. CDR1 SGHTA and CDR2 FQGNSA come from the germline V gene. After removal of 4 bases from V and 0 bases from J, the junction contained 8 bases not matched to a gene. The CDR3 DNA reads as TGTGCCAGCAGCTACCGGGAGGGGGGGAGCTCCTACGAGCAGTACTTC. This sequence encodes CASSYREGGSSYEQYF.

The chain couples TRBV28 to TRBJ2-7; D is tentatively TRBD1 or TRBD2 (6 bases each). Germline V lookup: CDR1 MDHEN, CDR2 SYDVKM. Between the trimmed V and J ends, which lost 6 bases and 0 bases, there was a span of 18 bases. This CDR3 has 16 amino acids. The CDR3 DNA reads TGTGCCAGCAGACCAGCCGGGGGCTACCCCTCCTACGAGCAGTACTTC. Its protein is CASRPAGGYPSYEQYF.

This clonotype was seen a handful of times. The chain uses TRBV7-2 and TRBJ2-7; TRBD2 matches at 7 bases. The CDR3 runs 15 residues. Looked up from germline, CDR1 is SGHTA and CDR2 is FQGNSA. The ends lost 3 bases at V and 0 bases at J; junction bases unmatched: 5. This CDR3 reads CASSFGGSPSYEQYF. CDR3 nucleotide sequence: TGTGCCAGCAGCTTCGGCGGGAGCCCCTCCTACGAGCAGTACTTC.

The rearrangement links TRBV12-3 or TRBV12-4 to TRBJ1-1; 10 bases line up with TRBD1. The CDR3 spans 14 residues. Trimming at V came to 5 bases and at J to 4 bases, leaving 4 bases not matched to a gene. Written as DNA, the CDR3 is TGTGCCAGCAGTAAGACAGGGGGCGGCACTGAAGCTTTCTTT. It is translated as CASSKTGGGTEAFF.

This clonotype was seen at least ten times. CDR3 region: CASSPGSAAGWNEQFF. The CDR3 DNA is TGTGCCAGCAGCCCGGGGTCGGCAGCGGGATGGAATGAGCAGTTCTTC. The V gene is TRBV7-2, the J gene TRBJ2-1; 7 nucleotides align to TRBD2. The CDR3 loop spans 16 amino acids. Per the germline V gene, CDR1 is SGHTA and CDR2 is FQGNSA. V dropped 5 bases and J dropped 7; count of bases not matched to a gene: 14.

In this sample, this clonotype turned up a few times. V gene TRBV7-2 combines with J gene TRBJ2-3, with D maybe TRBD1 (7 bases). The CDR3 is made up of 17 amino acids. The V end was cut by 4 bases, the J end by 0 bases, with 17 bases between. CDR1 SGHTA and CDR2 FQGNSA come from the germline V gene. CDR3 bases: TGTGCCAGCAGCTCCCCAGGGGGGCGGACTAGCACAGATACGCAGTATTTT. Translated, it gives CASSSPGGRTSTDTQYF.

This clonotype was found a few times. V gene TRBV5-4 combines with J gene TRBJ2-4, with TRBD2 matching 9 bases. Germline V gene lookup returns CDR1 SGHNT and CDR2 YYREEE (reference sequence). The CDR3 is made up of 16 amino acids. V lost 0 bases to trimming and J lost 8 bases; unmatched junction nucleotides: 9. Here the CDR3 DNA reads TGTGCCAGCAGCTTGGAAGGGGGACTAGCTGCTGACATTCAGTACTTC. Translated, it gives CASSLEGGLAADIQYF.

The V gene is TRBV7-3, the J gene TRBJ2-3; perhaps TRBD2 as D (5 bases). The V gene lost 1 base and the J gene lost 5 bases, with 19 bases spanning the gap. This CDR3 spans 17 amino acids. CDR1 is SGHTA and CDR2 is FQGTGA in the germline V gene. CDR3 nucleotide sequence: TGTGCCAGCAGCTTAATCCCCGTAGAGGGCTTAGGAGATACGCAGTATTTT. Its protein is CASSLIPVEGLGDTQYF.

J is TRBJ1-2 and V is TRBV5-1; 9 bases fit TRBD1. The CDR3 is made up of 15 amino acids. J gave up 4 bases and V 4 bases, and 8 bases lay outside the gene matches. Germline V gene data show CDR1 as SGHRS and CDR2 as YFSETQ. The CDR3 loop is CASSRDRGIVYGYTF. DNA for the CDR3: TGCGCCAGCAGCCGTGACAGGGGGATAGTCTATGGCTACACCTTC.